This is a list of T cell receptor beta chains from one sample in a study of PD-L1 blockade in urothelial cancer. Clones were sequenced by immunoSEQ multiplex PCR, and TCRdb holds only the in-frame ones, with some missing. The sample lists 80,000 to 90,000 clones, 85% to 90% occurring once. The sample here was PBMCs, taken around atezolizumab (anti-PD-L1) treatment. Receptor source: a man between 60 and 70 years old with urothelial cancer. Each CDR3 is given with its conserved first and last residue. A D gene is named only where the DNA matches it firmly. Size is omitted from some rows. Given values are once, few, many or a class for expanded clones.

j_call d_call clone_size v_call cdr3_nt cdr3_aa
TRBJ1-6 NA medium-sized TRBV27 TGTGCCAGCAGGATAACAGGGTTGACACCCCTCCACTTT CASRITGLTPLHF
TRBJ2-3 TRBD2 once TRBV9 TGTGCCAGCAGCGTAGTTACTAGCGGGGGCCGGAATACGCAGTATTTT CASSVVTSGGRNTQYF
TRBJ1-5 NA NA TRBV28 TGTGCCAGCACCTTGGGGGGGCAGCCCCAGCATTTT CASTLGGQPQHF
TRBJ1-1 TRBD1 NA TRBV7-8 TGTGCCAGCAGCTTAGGGGACAGGGGGCATTTTACTGAAGCTTTCTTT CASSLGDRGHFTEAFF
TRBJ2-1 NA NA TRBV11-2 TGTGCCAGCAGCTTAGGGACTTCAAGCTCCTACAATGAGCAGTTCTTC CASSLGTSSSYNEQFF
TRBJ2-1 NA NA TRBV10-3 TGTGCCTGCCGCCAGGGGCTAGAGAATGAGCAGTTCTTC CACRQGLENEQFF
TRBJ1-2 TRBD1 NA TRBV2 TGTGCCAGCAGTGGGCAGGGACAGGCTAACTATGGCTACACCTTC CASSGQGQANYGYTF
TRBJ2-7 TRBD1 NA TRBV19 TGTGCCAGTACAGGACAGGGTGTCCACGAGCAGTACTTC CASTGQGVHEQYF
TRBJ2-1 TRBD2 once TRBV10-3 TGTGCCATCAGTGAGTCCGTCTACGGGACTAGCGGGAGCTTGGGTGAGCAGTTCTTC CAISESVYGTSGSLGEQFF
TRBJ2-2 NA NA TRBV2 TGTGCCAGCACAGGGCAGAACACCGGGGAGCTGTTTTTT CASTGQNTGELFF
TRBJ1-5 TRBD1 NA TRBV5-1 TGCGCCAGCAGCTCTACAGGGGATAGCAATCAGCCCCAGCATTTT CASSSTGDSNQPQHF
TRBJ2-7 TRBD2 once TRBV5-1 TGCGCCAGCAGCTCCTTAGCGGGGGGCACCTACGAGCAGTACTTC CASSSLAGGTYEQYF
TRBJ2-7 NA NA TRBV5-1 TGCGCCAGCAGCTTGGGCGACTACCTAATCGGTGGTGGGGTTCGGGAGCAGTACTTC CASSLGDYLIGGGVREQYF
TRBJ1-2 TRBD1 NA TRBV5-1 TGCGCCAGCAGCTTTACGCCGGACAGGCTCTATGGCTACACCTTC CASSFTPDRLYGYTF
TRBJ1-3 NA NA TRBV5-1 TGCGCCAGCAGCTTCTCCAGGGAGGTTGGAAACACCATATATTTT CASSFSREVGNTIYF
TRBJ2-5 NA NA TRBV18 TGTGCCAGCCCGCGGACCCAGTACTTC CASPRTQYF
TRBJ2-7 TRBD1 NA TRBV27 TGTGCCAGCAGTTCCGGACAGGCCGGAGCCTACGAGCAGTACTTC CASSSGQAGAYEQYF
TRBJ2-3 TRBD2 NA TRBV11-2 TGTGCCAGCAGCTTAGAATTTGGGACTACCCGCACAGATACGCAGTATTTT CASSLEFGTTRTDTQYF
TRBJ1-5 NA NA TRBV2 TGTGCCAGCTCTCTCGGGGACTCTAGCAATCAGCCCCAGCATTTT CASSLGDSSNQPQHF
TRBJ2-1 TRBD2 NA TRBV7-6 TGTGCCAGCAGCTTAGGTTTTGGGACTAGCCAGGGTGAGCAGTTCTTC CASSLGFGTSQGEQFF
TRBJ1-4 TRBD1 few TRBV7-2 TGTGCCAGCAGCATCGACAGGGGGCGGACTAATGAAAAACTGTTTTTT CASSIDRGRTNEKLFF
TRBJ1-4 NA NA TRBV2 TGTGCCAGCACTGGAGGGAACGGTGAAAAACTGTTTTTT CASTGGNGEKLFF
TRBJ2-1 TRBD2 once TRBV7-6 TGTGCCAGCAGTTTAGCGGGAGCTCCAATCTACAATGAGCAGTTCTTC CASSLAGAPIYNEQFF
TRBJ2-7 NA NA TRBV27 TGTGCCAGTGAATCCAATCAGTACGAGCAGTACTTC CASESNQYEQYF
TRBJ2-7 NA NA TRBV5-8 TGTGCCAGCAGCAGACCCCTCGGGGTGACTACGGAGCAGTACTTC CASSRPLGVTTEQYF
TRBJ2-7 NA NA TRBV5-1 TGCGCCAGCAGCTTGGGTCAGGAGGGACACGAGCAGTACTTC CASSLGQEGHEQYF